This T cell receptor (beta chain) came from a study of CD8 T cells in Susac syndrome. Study-level findings and limits: The study found that Susac CD8+ clonal expansion peaked in TEMRA cells and active patients.

Regarding this clonotype: As yet, its antigen is unknown.

RNA in amounts of about 0.45 to 1 ug was reverse transcribed with random hexamers. TCRdb reprocessed the immunoSEQ multiplex PCR reads with MiXCR, giving one entry per CDR3 protein. The sample records around 110,000 distinct CDR3 sequences, roughly 94% being singletons. Sequencing input: CD8+ T cells from PBMCs. This TCR came from a human donor with Susac syndrome.

The CDR3 reads CASSLDLEQFF. In nucleotides, the CDR3 is TGTGCCAGCAGTTTAGATCTTGAGCAGTTCTTC. The V call is TRBV12-3 or TRBV12-4, the J call TRBJ2-1; D remains unclear. The CDR3 contains 11 residues. Deletions cut 1 base from V and 9 bases from J, with 4 bases between.